This TCR beta chain was obtained from a study of identical twins. Study findings and constraints: Twin-shared out-of-frame alpha sequences showed excess low generation probability. Fewer insertions marked abundant cord blood beta clonotypes; young adult naive trended weakly, memory not at all.

Donors uniformly comprised healthy Caucasians. TCRdb processed the 5' RACE reads anew with MiXCR; each CDR3 protein has one entry. Of hundreds of thousands of distinct CDR3 sequences in the sample, just over 7% are singletons; the top ten hold 1.6%. Worth noting for this clonotype: The antigen is not known.

These data were also filed under a second study, of yellow fever vaccine responses in identical twins. As reported in that work: Twins' vaccine T cell response reportedly gave the appearance of partial convergence and partial personalization.

The TCR was taken from a woman aged 18-29 years in good health. The sequencing input was PBMCs.

The CDR3 DNA follows: TGTGCCAGCAGTTACTCGGCCGGCGCACCGAACACCGGGGAGCTGTTTTTT. Translation gives CASSYSAGAPNTGELFF. The chain uses TRBV6-2 or TRBV6-3 and TRBJ2-2; D gene ambiguous. This CDR3 has 17 residues. The V and J ends lost 0 bases and 0 bases respectively, with 11 bases between them. Germline CDR1 is MNHEY and CDR2 is SVGEGT.